This T cell receptor (beta chain) was sequenced for a study of identifying expanded T cells in peripheral blood. Study conclusions and caveats: Differentially abundant clones: roughly 1.3 between replicates, 16.4 at about 13 days, less than 20 at four. Roughly two-week clone count variance significantly increased as total template count grew.

For this clone: Its specificity is unknown.

Libraries were prepared by immunoSEQ multiplex PCR; TCRdb keeps only in-frame clonotypes and omits some of them. The sample holds about 78,000 clones, almost 85% seen once. Collection occurred without any documented infections or immune events in donors. This CDR3 has 16 amino acids. Germline CDR1 reads MDHEN; CDR2 reads SYDVKM. Trimming cost V 3 bases and J 1 base; bases outside gene matches: 7. The sequenced sample was blood. This receptor was taken from a person aged 18-70 years in good health. The chain joins TRBV28 to TRBJ2-5, with 8 positions matching TRBD1. CDR3 DNA sequence: TGTGCCAGCAGTTTGGAGCAGGGGGCCCCCCAAGAGACCCAGTACTTC. This sequence encodes CASSLEQGAPQETQYF.